The 15 T cell receptor beta chains presented below share a single source sample, sequenced in a study of blood T cell repertoires in COVID-19. The assay was immunoSEQ multiplex PCR, and TCRdb's table has in-frame clones only and misses some. The table shows fewer than 300,000 clones, with 88% occurring only once. Sequencing was carried out using peripheral blood. The receptors come from a man between 60 and 75 years old who had recovered from COVID-19.

The rearrangement links TRBV4-1 to TRBJ1-3; D is perhaps TRBD1 (6 bases). Germline V lookup: CDR1 MGHRA, CDR2 YSYEKL. The CDR3 has 15 amino acids. Trimming took off 2 bases at V and 4 bases at J, with 12 bases between the two ends. CDR3 sequence (DNA): TGCGCCAGCAGCCAAAAGACAGGTCACGGAAACACCATATATTTT. This gives the protein CASSQKTGHGNTIYF.

This chain links TRBV7-3 with TRBJ2-2; 14 bases are shared with TRBD2. Germline V gives CDR1 SGHTA, CDR2 FQGTGA. This CDR3 region has 19 residues. J was trimmed by 1 base and V by 2 bases; bases with no gene match: 6. This chain's CDR3 is CASSLAGTSGGWNTGELFF. The DNA of the CDR3 is TGTGCCAGCAGCTTAGCCGGGACTAGCGGGGGATGGAACACCGGGGAGCTGTTTTTT.

The rearrangement uses TRBV2 and TRBJ2-3, with TRBD1 matching over 8 bases. Germline V gene lookup returns CDR1 SNHLY and CDR2 FYNNEI. Germline trimming cut 1 base from V and 3 bases from J; bases unmatched to any gene: 3. CDR3 length equals 15 residues. DNA for the CDR3: TGTGCCAGCAGTGAAGACAGGGGGTCGACAGATACGCAGTATTTT. This gives the protein CASSEDRGSTDTQYF.

This chain joins TRBV7-2 and TRBJ1-4, with 12 bases matching TRBD1. The CDR3 totals 17 residues. V lost 4 bases and J lost 8; bases outside the gene matches: 11. Germline CDR1 SGHTA, CDR2 FQGNSA. CDR3 region: CASSSPGQGAGREKLFF. The CDR3 bases are TGTGCCAGCAGCTCACCGGGACAGGGGGCGGGTCGCGAAAAACTGTTTTTT.

The chain combines TRBV11-2 with TRBJ2-3; D gene uncertain. This CDR3 spans 13 amino acids. Trimming took 0 bases from V and 10 from J, leaving 11 bases between them. Germline values: CDR1 SGHAT, CDR2 FQNNGV. The CDR3 DNA sequence: TGTGCCAGCAGCTTAGACGACCGCGGCCCGCAGTATTTT. As protein: CASSLDDRGPQYF.

The gene calls are TRBV19 and TRBJ1-2; possibly TRBD1 for D (5 bases). Looked up from germline, CDR1 is LNHDA and CDR2 is SQIVND (reference sequence). V was pared by 4 bases and J by 3 bases, with 9 bases between. The CDR3 contains 13 residues. CDR3 loop: CASSSQGYYGYTF. Here the CDR3 DNA reads TGTGCCAGTAGTAGCCAGGGTTACTATGGCTACACCTTC.

The chain has TRBV5-1 and TRBJ2-5; perhaps TRBD2 as D (7 bases). The germline V gene encodes CDR1 SGHRS and CDR2 YFSETQ. The CDR3 is made up of 13 amino acids. The ends were cut back, 3 bases at V and 5 bases at J, with 11 bases in the middle. The CDR3 loop reads CASSWGGWETQYF. CDR3 nucleotide sequence: TGCGCCAGCAGCTGGGGGGGCTGGGAGACCCAGTACTTC.

The chain has TRBV18 and TRBJ1-1; D gene ambiguous. The V gene's germline CDR1 is KGHSH and CDR2 LQKENI. The CDR3 covers 14 residues. Trimming took off 1 base at V and 6 bases at J, with 12 bases between the two ends. As DNA, the CDR3 is TGTGCCAGCTCACCACGGCGCGAGCGGGCTGAAGCTTTCTTT. Translated: CASSPRRERAEAFF. The variable domain in full, with the rest retrieved from reference TRBV18 and TRBJ1-1, is NAGVMQNPRHLVRRRGQEARLRCSPMKGHSHVYWYRQLPEEGLKFMVYLQKENIIDESGMPKERFSAEFPKEGPSILRIQQVVRGDSAAYFCASSPRRERAEAFFGQGTRLTVV.

This rearrangement joins TRBV6-5 to TRBJ2-5; 7 bases map to TRBD1. Germline CDR1 is MNHEY and CDR2 is SVGAGI. The ends lost 10 bases at V and 3 bases at J; junction bases unmatched: 5. CDR3 length: 12 amino acids. The CDR3 coding sequence is TGTGCCATCGGGACAGCTAAAGAGACCCAGTACTTC. It is translated as CAIGTAKETQYF.

The CDR3 nucleotides read TGTGCCACCAGCAGAGAAGCGGGGGCCCGGGGAGAGACCCAGTACTTC. This gives the protein CATSREAGARGETQYF. J is TRBJ2-5 and V is TRBV15, with 8 positions matching TRBD2. CDR1 and CDR2 from the germline V gene are LNHNV and YYDKDF (reference sequence). CDR3 size: 16 residues. V lost 0 bases to trimming and J lost 4 bases; unmatched junction nucleotides: 7.

A word on this clone: Compared with germline, one end of the junction differs, possibly owing to a read error. As DNA, the CDR3 is TGTGCTAGCAGCTTGGTGGCCGGGACAGGCATCAATGAGCAGTTCTTC. The encoded protein is CASSLVAGTGINEQFF. This chain connects TRBV7-7 to TRBJ2-1; 8 bases are a match to TRBD1. This CDR3 has 16 amino acids. CDR1 is SSHAT and CDR2 is FNYEAQ in the germline V gene (reference sequence). Filled out from reference TRBV7-7 and TRBJ2-1, the complete variable domain reads GAGVSQSPRYKVTKRGQDVTLRCDPISSHATLYWYQQALGQGPEFLTYFNYEAQPDKSGLPSDRFSAERPEGSISTLTIQRTEQRDSAMYRCASSLVAGTGINEQFFGPGTRLTVL.

V usage is TRBV5-1 and J usage is TRBJ1-4, with 9 nucleotides matching TRBD1. The ends lost 0 bases at V and 5 bases at J; junction bases unmatched: 2. CDR1 SGHRS and CDR2 YFSETQ come from the germline V gene. The CDR3 length is 15 residues. The CDR3 DNA reads TGCGCCAGCAGCTTGGGGGACAGGGTGAATGAAAAACTGTTTTTT. The encoded protein is CASSLGDRVNEKLFF.

V gene TRBV18 combines with J gene TRBJ2-6; TRBD2 matches at 7 bases. The CDR3 is 20 amino acids. The germline V gene has CDR1 KGHSH and CDR2 LQKENI. The V gene end was trimmed by 1 base and the J gene end by 0 bases; junction bases not matched to a gene: 12. This CDR3 is CASSPLSGGGRSSGANVLTF. The CDR3 coding sequence is TGTGCCAGCTCACCACTTAGTGGAGGCGGGAGAAGCTCTGGGGCCAACGTCCTGACTTTC.

This clone was found once. This sequence joins TRBV6-5 and TRBJ1-2; D is unclear. V lost 0 bases, J lost 11 bases, and 16 bases lay in between. The CDR3 is made up of 14 amino acids. Germline CDR1 reads MNHEY; CDR2 reads SVGAGI. CDR3 loop: CASSYSTPPPGYTF. CDR3 bases: TGTGCCAGCAGTTACTCGACCCCTCCCCCGGGGTACACCTTC.

The chain has TRBV7-8 and TRBJ2-1, with 7 nucleotides matching TRBD2. Germline V gene data show CDR1 as SGHVS and CDR2 as FQNEAQ. V shed 1 base, J shed 8 bases, and the junction held 5 bases outside the gene matches. The length of the CDR3 is 14 residues. This chain's CDR3 is CASSLVASGHEQFF. The CDR3 DNA is TGTGCCAGCAGCTTAGTGGCTAGCGGCCATGAGCAGTTCTTC.